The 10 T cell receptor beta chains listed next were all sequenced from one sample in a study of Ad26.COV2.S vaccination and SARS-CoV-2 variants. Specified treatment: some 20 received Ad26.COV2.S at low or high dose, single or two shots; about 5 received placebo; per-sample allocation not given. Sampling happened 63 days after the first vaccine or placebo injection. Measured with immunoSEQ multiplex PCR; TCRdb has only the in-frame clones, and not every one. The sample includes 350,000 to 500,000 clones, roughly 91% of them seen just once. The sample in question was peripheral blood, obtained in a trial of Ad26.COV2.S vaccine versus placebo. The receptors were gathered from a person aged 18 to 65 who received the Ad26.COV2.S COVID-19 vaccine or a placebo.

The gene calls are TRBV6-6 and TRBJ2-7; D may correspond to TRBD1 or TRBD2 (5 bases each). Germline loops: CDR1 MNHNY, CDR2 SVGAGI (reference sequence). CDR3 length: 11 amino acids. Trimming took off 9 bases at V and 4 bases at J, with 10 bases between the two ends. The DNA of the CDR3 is TGTGCCAGTCGCTGGGGGTACGAGCAGTACTTC. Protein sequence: CASRWGYEQYF.

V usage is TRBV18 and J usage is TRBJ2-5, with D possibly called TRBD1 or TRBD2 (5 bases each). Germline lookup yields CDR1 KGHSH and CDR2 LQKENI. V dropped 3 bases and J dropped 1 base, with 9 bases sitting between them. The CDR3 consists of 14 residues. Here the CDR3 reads CASSPYGAQETQYF. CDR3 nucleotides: TGTGCCAGCTCACCTTACGGGGCCCAAGAGACCCAGTACTTC.

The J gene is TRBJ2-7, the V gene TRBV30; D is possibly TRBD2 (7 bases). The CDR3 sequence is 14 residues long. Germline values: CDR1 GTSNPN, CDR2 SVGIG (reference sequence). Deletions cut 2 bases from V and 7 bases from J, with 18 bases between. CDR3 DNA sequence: TGTGCCTGGAGTACAGGGAGGGGGTCTTCGGAGCAGTACTTC. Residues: CAWSTGRGSSEQYF.

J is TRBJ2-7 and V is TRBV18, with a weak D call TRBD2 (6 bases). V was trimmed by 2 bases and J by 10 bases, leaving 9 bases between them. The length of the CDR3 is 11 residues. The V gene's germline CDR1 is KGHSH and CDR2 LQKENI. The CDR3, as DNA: TGTGCCAGCTCACCAGGGGCGGGACAGTACTTC. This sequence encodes CASSPGAGQYF.

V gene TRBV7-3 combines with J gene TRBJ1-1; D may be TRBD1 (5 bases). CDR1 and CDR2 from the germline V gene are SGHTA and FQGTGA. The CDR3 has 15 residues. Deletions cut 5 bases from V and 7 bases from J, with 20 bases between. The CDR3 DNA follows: TGTGCCAGCAGCCTAGGTGGACACGGGAGTATTGAAGCTTTCTTT. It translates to CASSLGGHGSIEAFF.

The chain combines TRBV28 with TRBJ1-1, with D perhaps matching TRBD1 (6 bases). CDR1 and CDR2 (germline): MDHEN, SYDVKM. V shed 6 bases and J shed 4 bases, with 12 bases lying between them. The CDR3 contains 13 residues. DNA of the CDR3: TGTGCCAGCAGCAGTAGGGGGAGCACTGAAGCTTTCTTT. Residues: CASSSRGSTEAFF. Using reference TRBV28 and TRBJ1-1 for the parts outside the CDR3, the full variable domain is DVKVTQSSRYLVKRTGEKVFLECVQDMDHENMFWYRQDPGLGLRLIYFSYDVKMKEKGDIPEGYSVSREKKERFSLILESASTNQTSMYLCASSSRGSTEAFFGQGTRLTVV.

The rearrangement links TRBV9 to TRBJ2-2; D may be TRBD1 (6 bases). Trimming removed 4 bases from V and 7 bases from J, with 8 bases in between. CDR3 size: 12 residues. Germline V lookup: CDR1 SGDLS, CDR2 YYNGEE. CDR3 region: CASSQGGGELFF. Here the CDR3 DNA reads TGTGCCAGCAGCCAAGGGGGCGGGGAGCTGTTTTTT. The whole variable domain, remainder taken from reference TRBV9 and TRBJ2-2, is DSGVTQTPKHLITATGQRVTLRCSPRSGDLSVYWYQQSLDQGLQFLIQYYNGEERAKGNILERFSAQQFPDLHSELNLSSLELGDSALYFCASSQGGGELFFGEGSRLTVL.

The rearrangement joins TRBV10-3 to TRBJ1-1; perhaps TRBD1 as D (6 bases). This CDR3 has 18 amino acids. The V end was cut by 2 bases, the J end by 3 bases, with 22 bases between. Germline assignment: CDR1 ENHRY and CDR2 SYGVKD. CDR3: CAISERGQRGDGDTEAFF. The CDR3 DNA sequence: TGTGCCATCAGTGAGCGCGGACAGAGGGGAGACGGGGACACTGAAGCTTTCTTT.

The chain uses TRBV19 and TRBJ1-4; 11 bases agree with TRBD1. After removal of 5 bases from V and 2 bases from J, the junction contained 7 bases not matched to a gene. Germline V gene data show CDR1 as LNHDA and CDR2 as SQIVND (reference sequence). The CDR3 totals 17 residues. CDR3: CASSRGQGAATNEKLFF. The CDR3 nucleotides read TGTGCCAGTAGTCGAGGACAGGGGGCAGCGACTAATGAAAAACTGTTTTTT. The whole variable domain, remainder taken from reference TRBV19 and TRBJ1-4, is DGGITQSPKYLFRKEGQNVTLSCEQNLNHDAMYWYRQDPGQGLRLIYYSQIVNDFQKGDIAEGYSVSREKKESFPLTVTSAQKNPTAFYLCASSRGQGAATNEKLFFGSGTQLSVL.

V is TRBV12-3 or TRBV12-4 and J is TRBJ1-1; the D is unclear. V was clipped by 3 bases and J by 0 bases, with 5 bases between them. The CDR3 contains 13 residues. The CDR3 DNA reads TGTGCCAGCAGTTTGGGCATGAACACTGAAGCTTTCTTT. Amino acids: CASSLGMNTEAFF.